This T cell receptor (beta chain) was sequenced in a study of blood T cell repertoires in COVID-19. The protocol was immunoSEQ multiplex PCR, while the TCRdb copy is restricted to in-frame clones and leaves out a portion. The table has 200,000 to 250,000 clones, approximately 80% seen once; the top ten hold 5.1%. The germline V gene encodes CDR1 SGHTA and CDR2 FQGNSA. V lost 2 bases and J lost 4, with 8 bases in between. CDR3 length: 14 residues. The J gene is TRBJ2-2, the V gene TRBV7-2; D is uncertain. The sample consisted of peripheral blood. The origin of this receptor is a woman aged 55 to 70 who had recovered from COVID-19. The CDR3 reads CASSLRVGTGELFF. The CDR3 bases are TGTGCCAGCAGCTTACGGGTTGGCACCGGGGAGCTGTTTTTT.